Following are 11 T cell receptor beta chains from one sample sequenced in a study of cytomegalovirus exposure and HLA in healthy donors. In the PCR, 60 Vbeta and 13 Jbeta primers were used. Here immunoSEQ multiplex PCR was the method, and the copy in TCRdb shows in-frame clones only, minus some. The sample carries some 150,000 clones, 75% to 85% recorded once. Input material: PBMCs. The receptors derive from a woman between 45 and 65 years old in good health and CMV-seronegative.

This clone was seen just once. J is TRBJ2-2 and V is TRBV30; 10 bases map to TRBD1. V lost 4 bases, J lost 3 bases, and 2 bases stayed unmatched. Germline lookup yields CDR1 GTSNPN and CDR2 SVGIG (reference sequence). The length of the CDR3 is 14 residues. This CDR3 reads CAWTGTGDTGELFF. In DNA, the CDR3 is TGTGCCTGGACAGGGACAGGGGACACCGGGGAGCTGTTTTTT.

This clone has a single count. J is TRBJ2-7 and V is TRBV5-1; tentatively, D is TRBD1 (5 bases). The CDR3 length is 14 residues. Germline CDR1 SGHRS, CDR2 YFSETQ. V was clipped by 2 bases and J by 5 bases, with 14 bases between them. The CDR3 reads CASSFWQGNHEQYF. The CDR3 nucleotides are TGCGCCAGCAGCTTTTGGCAGGGAAACCACGAGCAGTACTTC.

This clone came up a few times. The rearrangement joins TRBV6-6 to TRBJ1-5, with TRBD1 identical over 8 bases. V dropped 4 bases and J dropped 4; count of bases not matched to a gene: 9. The CDR3 length is 16 residues. In germline, CDR1 is MNHNY, CDR2 SVGAGI (reference sequence). The CDR3 region is CASSSTTGGRNQPQHF. CDR3 in DNA: TGTGCCAGCAGTTCCACTACAGGGGGGCGGAATCAGCCCCAGCATTTT.

This chain links TRBV14 with TRBJ2-2; TRBD2 matches 7 bases. The CDR3 runs 20 residues. V shed 4 bases and J 5 bases; nucleotides not matched to a gene: 22. The germline gives CDR1 SGHDN, CDR2 FVKESK. In DNA, the CDR3 is TGTGCCAGCAGCCCGTACCCCGGGAGGATGGGAGCGGGTGTGACCGGGGAGCTGTTTTTT. It yields the protein CASSPYPGRMGAGVTGELFF. Using reference TRBV14 and TRBJ2-2 for the parts outside the CDR3, the full variable domain is EAGVTQFPSHSVIEKGQTVTLRCDPISGHDNLYWYRRVMGKEIKFLLHFVKESKQDESGMPNNRFLAERTGGTYSTLKVQPAELEDSGVYFCASSPYPGRMGAGVTGELFFGEGSRLTVL.

The J gene is TRBJ2-1, the V gene TRBV15; TRBD2 is a possible D gene (5 bases). Trimming pared 3 bases from V and 6 bases from J, leaving 21 bases between. Germline lookup yields CDR1 LNHNV and CDR2 YYDKDF (reference sequence). The CDR3 has 17 residues. The CDR3 DNA is TGTGCCACCAGCAGGAAAGAACTAGGTCTTAATGGCAATGAGCAGTTCTTC. Amino acids: CATSRKELGLNGNEQFF.

The rearrangement uses TRBV5-5 and TRBJ1-1; possibly TRBD1 for D (6 bases). This CDR3 spans 14 amino acids. CDR1 and CDR2 from the germline V gene are SGHKS and YYEKEE (reference sequence). V was shortened by 0 bases and J by 5 bases, with 11 bases between the two germline ends. CDR3 protein: CASSLGTEKTEAFF. The CDR3 nucleotides are TGTGCCAGCAGCTTGGGGACAGAAAAAACTGAAGCTTTCTTT. The variable domain in full, with the rest retrieved from reference TRBV5-5 and TRBJ1-1, is DAGVTQSPTHLIKTRGQQVTLRCSPISGHKSVSWYQQVLGQGPQFIFQYYEKEERGRGNFPDRFSARQFPNYSSELNVNALLLGDSALYLCASSLGTEKTEAFFGQGTRLTVV.

This sequence joins TRBV7-2 and TRBJ2-7, with a weak D call TRBD2 (6 bases). Deletions cut 4 bases from V and 7 bases from J, with 11 bases between. Germline CDR1 and CDR2: SGHTA and FQGNSA. The CDR3 has 12 amino acids. The DNA for the CDR3 is TGTGCCAGCAGCTCCACGGGGGAAGAGCAGTACTTC. This encodes CASSSTGEEQYF.

The chain couples TRBV9 to TRBJ2-7; TRBD2 matches 15 bases. The V gene end was trimmed by 3 bases and the J gene end by 1 base; junction bases not matched to a gene: 5. Per the germline V gene, CDR1 is SGDLS and CDR2 is YYNGEE. This CDR3 contains 17 residues. CDR3 in DNA: TGTGCCAGCAGCGCCGGACTAGCGGGAGGGCCATCCTACGAGCAGTACTTC. It codes for CASSAGLAGGPSYEQYF.

This sequence joins TRBV28 and TRBJ1-1, with D possibly TRBD1 on 6 matching bases. Trimming took 2 bases from V and 0 from J, leaving 10 bases between them. This CDR3 comprises 15 residues. CDR1 MDHEN and CDR2 SYDVKM come from the germline V gene. CDR3 bases: TGTGCCAGCAGTTTAGCTGGGACATTGAACACTGAAGCTTTCTTT. Encoded protein: CASSLAGTLNTEAFF.

This clone occurred once. The chain joins TRBV7-6 to TRBJ2-5; the D gene is possibly TRBD1 (6 bases). Germline V gene lookup returns CDR1 SGHVS and CDR2 FNYEAQ. The germline V and J ends were trimmed by 0 bases and 4 bases, with 15 bases remaining between them. The CDR3 contains 16 residues. The CDR3 loop is CASSLAQGRGRETQYF. The DNA for the CDR3 is TGTGCCAGCAGCTTAGCTCAGGGGAGAGGAAGAGAGACCCAGTACTTC.

The chain has TRBV6-1 and TRBJ2-5, with 8 bases that match TRBD1. Trimming took 6 bases from V and 10 from J; bases not matched to a gene: 4. This CDR3 has 11 amino acids. From germline, CDR1 is MNHNS and CDR2 SASEGT. The CDR3 reads CASSLTGDQYF. CDR3 DNA sequence: TGTGCCAGCAGCTTGACAGGGGACCAGTACTTC.